This T cell receptor (beta chain) stems from a study of graft-versus-host responses after intestinal transplantation. As for the study in general: As for transplant type, recipients had multivisceral, liver-intestinal, or isolated intestinal grafts.

Generated by immunoSEQ multiplex PCR, the TCRdb table keeps only in-frame clones and is missing some. In the table there are about 40,000 clones, roughly 96% of which are singletons. Germline CDR1 is SNHLY and CDR2 is FYNNEI. Trimming cost V 1 base and J 2 bases, with 9 bases left between them. This CDR3 has 14 residues. Study findings and constraints: High graft-versus-host to host-versus-graft clonal ratios were seen in allografts of patients with graft-donor T cell macrochimerism. HvG clone declines early post-transplant were associated with peak circulating GvH levels.

Of note for this clone: Its antigen is not known.

J is TRBJ2-7 and V is TRBV2; D call uncertain. The source of this sequence is a human donor who was the organ donor for an intestinal transplant. The sample was unstimulated CD8+ T cells sorted from spleen or lymph node cells, taken before transplant. CDR3 protein: CASSEGTYPYEQYF. The CDR3 region has the DNA TGTGCCAGCAGTGAAGGGACGTACCCCTACGAGCAGTACTTC.